Reported below is one TCR beta chain. The sample is drawn from a study of blood T cell repertoires in COVID-19. Looking at the study overall: Specimens from acute and convalescent COVID-19 originated in the United States, Italy and Spain.

The CDR3 contains 13 residues. With 4 bases removed from V and 4 bases from J, the gap between germline ends came to 10 bases. Germline assignment: CDR1 MDHEN and CDR2 SYDVKM. Seattle's enrolled individuals joined amid active infection and were then monitored longitudinally. Sequenced by immunoSEQ multiplex PCR; TCRdb stores in-frame clones only, minus some. In the table there are some 290,000 clones, 88% of which are singletons. The sequence was collected from a young woman with COVID-19, enrolled during active disease. The rearrangement uses TRBV28 and TRBJ2-5; D is possibly TRBD1 (5 bases). Sequencing used peripheral blood. The CDR3 reads CASSYGASETQYF. The CDR3 DNA reads as TGTGCCAGCAGTTATGGGGCCTCAGAGACCCAGTACTTC.